What follows are 11 T cell receptor beta chains derived from one specimen sequenced in a study of T cell responses to AZD1222 COVID-19 vaccine. Some clones are missing from TCRdb's copy, which holds only in-frame ones; the method was immunoSEQ multiplex PCR. This table holds 140,000 or so clones, about nine tenths found once. The sequencing used peripheral blood, collected 28 days after the second AZD1222 dose. The receptors were sampled from an adult who received the AZD1222 COVID-19 vaccine.

This chain connects TRBV9 to TRBJ2-6; 8 nucleotides agree with TRBD1. The CDR3 spans 15 residues. V shed 3 bases, J shed 3 bases, and the junction held 2 bases outside the gene matches. Looked up from germline, CDR1 is SGDLS and CDR2 is YYNGEE. The CDR3 protein is CASSAGQGGANVLTF. The CDR3 coding sequence is TGTGCCAGCAGCGCCGGACAGGGTGGGGCCAACGTCCTGACTTTC.

V gene TRBV5-6 combines with J gene TRBJ1-4; 7 nucleotides align to TRBD1. Per the germline V gene, CDR1 is SGHDT and CDR2 is YYEEEE. The CDR3 is 17 residues long. The ends lost 4 bases at V and 3 bases at J; junction bases unmatched: 12. CDR3 sequence (DNA): TGTGCCAGCAGCCGTGTGGGGTCAAGGGGGCCTAATGAAAAACTGTTTTTT. Its translation: CASSRVGSRGPNEKLFF. The full variable domain, its missing parts supplied by reference TRBV5-6 and TRBJ1-4, is DAGVTQSPTHLIKTRGQQVTLRCSPKSGHDTVSWYQQALGQGPQFIFQYYEEEERQRGNFPDRFSGHQFPNYSSELNVNALLLGDSALYLCASSRVGSRGPNEKLFFGSGTQLSVL.

The rearrangement joins TRBV6-5 to TRBJ1-2; 7 nucleotides match TRBD1. V gave up 6 bases and J gave up 4 bases; unmatched junction bases: 8. The CDR3 is 14 amino acids. Looked up from germline, CDR1 is MNHEY and CDR2 is SVGAGI. CDR3 loop: CASRSPRQGYGYTF. DNA for the CDR3: TGTGCCAGCAGGTCCCCCAGACAGGGCTATGGCTACACCTTC.

J is TRBJ2-7 and V is TRBV27, with 9 bases aligning to TRBD1. Germline lookup yields CDR1 MNHEY and CDR2 SMNVEV (reference sequence). V shed 4 bases and J 9 bases; nucleotides not matched to a gene: 10. The CDR3 loop spans 14 amino acids. CDR3 region: CASSSLDRGTVQYF. Written as DNA, the CDR3 is TGTGCCAGCAGTTCACTGGACAGGGGAACGGTGCAGTACTTC.

The rearrangement links TRBV18 to TRBJ2-1, with D unresolved. Trimming took off 1 base at V and 5 bases at J, with 12 bases between the two ends. CDR1 is KGHSH, CDR2 LQKENI, per germline. This CDR3 comprises 15 residues. CDR3 coding DNA: TGTGCCAGCTCACCACTACGGCAGTCCGACAATGAGCAGTTCTTC. Amino acid sequence: CASSPLRQSDNEQFF. The complete variable domain, with remaining parts taken from reference TRBV18 and TRBJ2-1, reads NAGVMQNPRHLVRRRGQEARLRCSPMKGHSHVYWYRQLPEEGLKFMVYLQKENIIDESGMPKERFSAEFPKEGPSILRIQQVVRGDSAAYFCASSPLRQSDNEQFFGPGTRLTVL.

The chain combines TRBV30 with TRBJ2-1; D uncertain. CDR3 length: 13 residues. In germline, CDR1 is GTSNPN, CDR2 SVGIG (reference sequence). Trimming stripped 3 bases from V and 4 bases from J, with 10 bases between. CDR3 bases: TGTGCCTGGAGCCCCAAGGAGTACAATGAGCAGTTCTTC. Its protein is CAWSPKEYNEQFF.

The genes are TRBV5-1 and TRBJ2-7; D possibly corresponds to TRBD2 (6 bases). Germline assignment: CDR1 SGHRS and CDR2 YFSETQ. The CDR3 sequence is 16 residues long. V shed 1 base and J shed 0 bases, with 14 bases lying between them. The CDR3 region is CASSLRSARDSYEQYF. In DNA, the CDR3 is TGCGCCAGCAGCTTGAGGTCGGCGCGGGACTCCTACGAGCAGTACTTC.

This rearrangement joins TRBV5-6 to TRBJ2-7; TRBD2 matches at 8 bases. J gave up 7 bases and V 4 bases, and 10 bases lay outside the gene matches. CDR3 size: 14 residues. CDR1 and CDR2 (germline): SGHDT, YYEEEE. The CDR3 here is CASSQPSGSHEQYF. CDR3 coding DNA: TGTGCCAGCAGCCAGCCTAGCGGGTCACATGAGCAGTACTTC.

The V and J genes are TRBV9 and TRBJ2-3; D not resolved. Trimming took 2 bases from V and 1 from J, leaving 8 bases between them. The CDR3 is made up of 14 amino acids. Germline V lookup: CDR1 SGDLS, CDR2 YYNGEE. This chain's CDR3 is CASSVFERTDTQYF. The CDR3 DNA reads TGTGCCAGCAGCGTCTTTGAGCGCACAGATACGCAGTATTTT.

The chain joins TRBV2 to TRBJ1-2; D not resolved. The germline CDR1 and CDR2 sequences are SNHLY and FYNNEI. CDR3 length: 12 amino acids. Deletions cut 6 bases from V and 2 bases from J, with 7 bases between. The CDR3: CASSGSNYGYTF. The CDR3, as DNA: TGTGCCAGCAGCGGCAGCAACTATGGCTACACCTTC.

This chain connects TRBV7-8 to TRBJ1-1; 9 nucleotides align to TRBD1. With 2 bases clipped from V and 4 bases from J, the junction kept 8 bases outside the gene matches. There are 16 residues in the CDR3. Germline-derived CDR1 and CDR2 are SGHVS and FQNEAQ. This CDR3 reads CASSLRGQGSGTEAFF. In DNA form, the CDR3 reads TGTGCCAGCAGCTTAAGGGGACAGGGAAGCGGCACTGAAGCTTTCTTT.